This T cell receptor beta chain is drawn from a study of blood T cell repertoires in COVID-19. Study background: Acute and convalescent COVID-19 specimens originated in the United States, Italy and Spain. PBMCs, B-cell-depleted T cells, or T cells provided the cDNA or gDNA that made up the material.

J lost 4 bases, V lost 7 bases, and 2 bases had no gene match. CDR1 KGHDR and CDR2 SFDVKD come from the germline V gene. The CDR3 length is 13 residues. In the original analysis: Amplifying reference gene primers gave estimates of nucleated cell counts. Produced via immunoSEQ multiplex PCR; TCRdb's table is partial and in-frame only. The V and J calls and clone size come from that table; D and trimming were worked out from the DNA. The profile covers under 300,000 clones, with 65% to 90% appearing a single time and 2.5% to 3.5% taken by the ten largest. This clone was counted a single time. The sample comprised peripheral blood. This clonotype originated in a woman in her fifties or sixties with active or convalescent COVID-19. The chain joins TRBV24-1 to TRBJ1-4, with TRBD1 matching 7 bases. CDR3 in DNA: TGTGCCACCAGGACAGGGATTAATGAAAAACTGTTTTTT. Its translation: CATRTGINEKLFF.